This is a list of T cell receptor beta chains from one sample in a study of T cells in Graves' hyperthyroidism and ophthalmopathy. TCRdb reprocessed the multiplex PCR reads via MiXCR and lists one record per CDR3 protein. The sample holds 300,000 to 500,000 distinct CDR3 sequences, about 15% seen once. Sample: blood. The receptors shown here come from a woman in her twenties or thirties with Graves' hyperthyroidism. Each CDR3 is given with its conserved first and last residue. The D gene is left open where the match is weak. A clone size is listed for some rows: how often the clone was seen (once, few, many), or a class if it is expanded.

CDR3 length	D gene	V gene	J gene	clone size	CDR3 DNA	CDR3 protein
17	TRBD2	TRBV18	TRBJ2-3	many	TGTGCCAGTTCGTCCGGGACTAGCGGCCGATTCACAGATACGCAGTATTTT	CASSSGTSGRFTDTQYF
18	NA	TRBV7-3	TRBJ2-6	NA	TGTGCCAGCAGCTTGGGGGCAGGGACCAACTCTGGGGCCAACGTCCTGACTTTC	CASSLGAGTNSGANVLTF
13	NA	TRBV20-1	TRBJ2-2	few	TGCAGTGGGATGCGGCAAAACACCGGGGAGCTGTTTTTT	CSGMRQNTGELFF
17	NA	TRBV2	TRBJ2-7	many	TGTGCCAGCAGTGACGCCACGTCAGGGGTAAACGACGACGAGCAGTACTTC	CASSDATSGVNDDEQYF
16	NA	TRBV6-2/TRBV6-3	TRBJ2-5	NA	TGTGCCAGCAGTTACGCCCTTGGCGAGTTTCAAGAGACCCAGTACTTC	CASSYALGEFQETQYF
13	TRBD1	TRBV12-3/TRBV12-4	TRBJ2-7	many	TGTGCCAGCAGTCCAGGGGGATTCTACGAGCAGTACTTC	CASSPGGFYEQYF
14	NA	TRBV15	TRBJ1-1	NA	TGTGCCACCAGCAGACAGGGCGGTCTTTCTGAAGCTTTCTTT	CATSRQGGLSEAFF
16	TRBD1	TRBV7-9	TRBJ2-7	NA	TGTGCCAGCAGCCCCGCCGGGACAGGGCCTACCTACGAGCAGTACTTC	CASSPAGTGPTYEQYF
13	NA	TRBV5-1	TRBJ2-7	many	TGCGCCAGCAGACCGGACACCCCTTTCGAGCAGTACTTC	CASRPDTPFEQYF
17	TRBD2	TRBV7-8	TRBJ2-1	many	TGTGCCAGCGCGGGACTAGCGGGAGTGGGCTCCTACAATGAGCAGTTCTTC	CASAGLAGVGSYNEQFF
14	TRBD1	TRBV30	TRBJ1-2	NA	TGTGCCTGGAGTCCCGGGACAGTCGTTAATGGCTACACCTTC	CAWSPGTVVNGYTF
14	NA	TRBV12-3/TRBV12-4	TRBJ2-2	few	TGTGCCAGCAGGGCTCTGACCAGCACCGGGGAGCTGTTTTTT	CASRALTSTGELFF
16	NA	TRBV18	TRBJ2-7	many	TGTGCCAGCTCACCTTTAACGACCGGGAGAGTGAACGAGCAGTACTTC	CASSPLTTGRVNEQYF
16	TRBD1	TRBV29-1	TRBJ1-5	few	TGCAGCGTTGAACCGGGACAGGGGGAGGGAAATCAGCCCCAGCATTTT	CSVEPGQGEGNQPQHF
13	TRBD1	TRBV28	TRBJ1-2	NA	TGTGCCAGCAGACCTACAGGGGTGGGTGGCTACACCTTC	CASRPTGVGGYTF
19	TRBD2	TRBV3-1	TRBJ2-2	many	TGTGCCAGCAGCCAAGGACGACTAGCGGGAGAGAAGAACACCGGGGAGCTGTTTTTT	CASSQGRLAGEKNTGELFF
13	NA	TRBV18	TRBJ2-5	many	TGTGCCAGCTCACGCCATGAGTTTGAGACCCAGTACTTC	CASSRHEFETQYF
15	TRBD2	TRBV7-9	TRBJ2-1	many	TGTGCCAGCAGCGTCGGACTAGCGGGGTTCAATGAGCAGTTCTTC	CASSVGLAGFNEQFF
16	TRBD2	TRBV9	TRBJ2-1	many	TGTGCCAGCAGCCCCCGATACGGGACTAGGGTGGATGAGCAGTTCTTC	CASSPRYGTRVDEQFF
13	NA	TRBV10-3	TRBJ2-5	many	TGTGCCACCGGTGGGGGGCTAAAAGAGACCCAGTACTTC	CATGGGLKETQYF
14	NA	TRBV11-2	TRBJ1-3	many	TGTGCCAGCAGCTTCGGCAGAATTGGAAACACCATATATTTT	CASSFGRIGNTIYF
17	NA	TRBV27	TRBJ2-7	many	TGTGCCAGCAGTTCTCTAGTGGAGGGCTTGAGCTTCTACGAGCAGTACTTC	CASSSLVEGLSFYEQYF
14	TRBD2	TRBV7-9	TRBJ2-5	NA	TGTGCCAGCATGGCTAGCGGTTACCAAGAGACCCAGTACTTC	CASMASGYQETQYF
15	NA	TRBV6-4	TRBJ1-1	NA	TGTGCCAGCAAATTAAGTTCCAGGGAGAACACTGAAGCTTTCTTT	CASKLSSRENTEAFF
14	TRBD1	TRBV12-3/TRBV12-4	TRBJ1-1	NA	TGTGCCAGCAGAGACAGGGCTGGAAACACTGAAGCTTTCTTT	CASRDRAGNTEAFF
17	TRBD2	TRBV7-2	TRBJ2-5	many	TGTGCCAGCAGCTTAGCATCCGGACTAGTGGGAAAAGAGACCCAGTACTTC	CASSLASGLVGKETQYF
14	NA	TRBV7-3	TRBJ2-3	NA	TGTGCCAGCAGCTCAACCGGGACTTCTTCTACGCAGTATTTT	CASSSTGTSSTQYF
16	TRBD1	TRBV28	TRBJ2-1	many	TGTGCCAGCAACCCACTCAGGGGGAGCTCCTACAATGAGCAGTTCTTC	CASNPLRGSSYNEQFF
15	TRBD1	TRBV28	TRBJ2-3	many	TGTGCCAGCAGTTCTTTTACAGGGGGCACAGATACGCAGTATTTT	CASSSFTGGTDTQYF
14	NA	TRBV7-3	TRBJ2-3	few	TGTGCCAGCAGCTTAAATGGGGGAGGAGATACGCAGTATTTT	CASSLNGGGDTQYF
18	TRBD2	TRBV7-3	TRBJ2-1	many	TGTGCCAGCAGCTTAATGGGGGGAATAGCGGGACGGACGGGTGAGCAGTTCTTC	CASSLMGGIAGRTGEQFF
16	TRBD2	TRBV5-1	TRBJ2-2	few	TGCGCCAGCAGCTTGGCCCTAGCGGGAGCTATCGGGGAGCTGTTTTTT	CASSLALAGAIGELFF
18	TRBD2	TRBV6-1	TRBJ2-2	many	TGTGCCAGCACCCCTGGGGCTAGCGGGAGTATCGGCACCGGGGAGCTGTTTTTT	CASTPGASGSIGTGELFF
15	TRBD2	TRBV10-1	TRBJ2-4	once	TGCGCCAGCAGTAGCGGGAGGCTACCCTACAATGAGCAGTACTTC	CASSSGRLPYNEQYF
14	NA	TRBV7-8	TRBJ1-2	NA	TGTGCCAGCAGCAAGGAGGTGGGGAGCTATGGCTACACCTTC	CASSKEVGSYGYTF
15	TRBD2	TRBV27	TRBJ2-1	many	TGTGCCAGCACCCACGGGACTAGCGGGAGTAATGAGCAGTTCTTC	CASTHGTSGSNEQFF
16	TRBD1	TRBV4-1	TRBJ1-1	NA	TGCGCCAGCAGCCCTGGGACAGGTGGGACGGTCACTGAAGCTTTCTTT	CASSPGTGGTVTEAFF
14	NA	TRBV6-1	TRBJ2-5	NA	TGTGCCAGCAGATTTCAGGGTTGGCAAGAGACCCAGTACTTC	CASRFQGWQETQYF
11	NA	TRBV6-2/TRBV6-3	TRBJ2-2	NA	TGTGCCAGCACTAGCTCCGGGGAGCTGTTTTTT	CASTSSGELFF
15	NA	TRBV28	TRBJ2-3	many	TGTGCCAGCAGTTTCGGGGGAGCGGGCACAGATACGCAGTATTTT	CASSFGGAGTDTQYF
14	NA	TRBV27	TRBJ2-7	many	TGTGCCAGCAGTTTATCCCGGAGGGCCTACGAGCAGTACTTC	CASSLSRRAYEQYF
15	TRBD2	TRBV19	TRBJ2-5	few	TGTGCCAGTTCTGTACTAGCGGTGGAAAGGGAGACCCAGTACTTC	CASSVLAVERETQYF
16	NA	TRBV27	TRBJ2-5	NA	TGTGCCAGCAGTTTAAGGATGGGGTCGAGGCAAGAGACCCAGTACTTC	CASSLRMGSRQETQYF
17	TRBD2	TRBV11-2	TRBJ2-1	many	TGTGCCAGCAGCTTAGATGTACTAGCGGGAGCCTACAATGAGCAGTTCTTC	CASSLDVLAGAYNEQFF
18	TRBD2	TRBV28	TRBJ2-3	few	TGTGCCAGCAGTTTAGCTTCTAGCGGGAGCTTGGCGGCAGATACGCAGTATTTT	CASSLASSGSLAADTQYF
19	TRBD1	TRBV4-1	TRBJ1-5	NA	TGCGCCAGCAGCCAAGACCTAACAGGGGGCGGGGGTAGCAATCAGCCCCAGCATTTT	CASSQDLTGGGGSNQPQHF
12	NA	TRBV5-8	TRBJ1-1	NA	TGTGCCAGCAGCTTGGGGTCAGGGACAGCTTTCTTT	CASSLGSGTAFF
15	TRBD1	TRBV10-3	TRBJ1-3	NA	TGTGCCATCAGACCGACAGGGACGGGAGGAAACACCATATATTTT	CAIRPTGTGGNTIYF
16	TRBD1	TRBV27	TRBJ2-1	many	TGTGCCAGCAGTCCCTCAACAGGGGACGATATCAATGAGCAGTTCTTC	CASSPSTGDDINEQFF
17	TRBD1	TRBV7-8	TRBJ2-3	many	TGTGCCAGCAGCTTAAGGGGGAGGACAGGGCGCACAGATACGCAGTATTTT	CASSLRGRTGRTDTQYF
18	TRBD2	TRBV11-2	TRBJ2-3	many	TGTGCCAGCAGCTCCCGAACCGTAGCGGGAGTGAGCACAGATACGCAGTATTTT	CASSSRTVAGVSTDTQYF
16	TRBD2	TRBV5-1	TRBJ2-1	NA	TGCGCCAGCAGCTTTGACGGGAGCGGGAGCTACAATGAGCAGTTCTTC	CASSFDGSGSYNEQFF
12	NA	TRBV15	TRBJ2-7	many	TGTGCCACCAGCACAGAAGGCTACGAGCAGTACTTC	CATSTEGYEQYF
13	NA	TRBV7-2	TRBJ2-5	NA	TGTGCCAGCAGCTTACAAGCGTTAGAGACCCAGTACTTC	CASSLQALETQYF
18	NA	TRBV6-5	TRBJ1-5	NA	TGTGCCAGCAGTTACACCGCCCCGGGACCTCTAAGCAATCAGCCCCAGCATTTT	CASSYTAPGPLSNQPQHF
16	TRBD1	TRBV24-1	TRBJ1-1	few	TGTGCCACCAGTGATCCCAGACAGGGGGCGAACACTGAAGCTTTCTTT	CATSDPRQGANTEAFF
17	TRBD1	TRBV5-1	TRBJ1-1	few	TGCGCCAGCAGCTTGGCGAGGCCGGGACAGGATGCTATTAGAGCTTTCTTT	CASSLARPGQDAIRAFF
13	NA	TRBV25-1	TRBJ1-2	NA	TGTGCCAGCAGTGAATATACGTGGGATGGCTACACCTTC	CASSEYTWDGYTF
15	TRBD2	TRBV20-1	TRBJ2-6	few	TGCAGTGCTAGCTTCGGGGGGTCTGGGGCCAACGTCCTGACTTTC	CSASFGGSGANVLTF
13	NA	TRBV6-1	TRBJ2-7	many	TGTGCCAGCAGTTATACCGGGATCGACGAGCAGTACTTC	CASSYTGIDEQYF